This T cell receptor beta chain was retrieved from a study of blood T cell repertoires in COVID-19. Study-wide context: PBMCs, B-cell-depleted T cells, or T cells were the source of the cDNA or gDNA that made up the material.

V lost 2 bases and J lost 10; bases outside the gene matches: 4. The CDR3 is 15 residues long. CDR1 SGHVS and CDR2 FQNEAQ come from the germline V gene. Membership in each cohort depended on participant-reported clinical history. The count of this clone is one. Using immunoSEQ multiplex PCR, the repertoire was profiled, and TCRdb retains in-frame clones only, with some absent. This table holds about 270,000 clones, about 88% found once. This TCR derives from a woman aged 45-59 years who had recovered from COVID-19. The chain employs TRBV7-8 and TRBJ1-6; 11 bases agree with TRBD1. Sequencing input: PBMCs or T cells enriched from blood (not recorded which). Here the CDR3 DNA reads TGTGCCAGCAGCTTAAGGACAGGGGGCGGGTCACCCCTCCACTTT. Its translation is CASSLRTGGGSPLHF.